Described below is a single T cell receptor beta chain sequence and its context. What it recognizes is unknown. Samples with a second dose at about 4 or about 12 weeks were pooled together. This sample was included in a study of T cell responses to AZD1222 COVID-19 vaccine. The study, taken as a whole, reports: Clonal diversity was possibly underestimated, and the donors were mostly white British, with more females. Spike regions recognized by vaccine-associated CD4 TCRs spanned the protein, led by 160-218 and 743-854. Recipients of AZD1222 seropositive at baseline numbered only 5 or 6.

The protocol was immunoSEQ multiplex PCR, while the TCRdb copy is restricted to in-frame clones and leaves out a portion. The sample shows approximately 140,000 clones, more than 85% of them seen only once. The CDR3 spans 12 residues. Per the germline V gene, CDR1 is SEHNR and CDR2 is FQNEAQ (reference sequence). The V and J ends lost 1 base and 9 bases respectively, with 8 bases between them. Sequencing was performed on peripheral blood, taken 28 days after the second AZD1222 dose. The chain carries TRBV7-9 and TRBJ2-3, with no clear D. The receptor comes from an adult who received the AZD1222 COVID-19 vaccine. CDR3 residues: CASSLVKDTQYF. CDR3 coding DNA: TGTGCCAGCAGCTTAGTAAAGGACACGCAGTATTTT.